The 3 T cell receptor beta chains below all came from one sample that was sequenced in a study of blood T cell repertoires in COVID-19. TCRdb's copy holds only in-frame clones and misses some; the assay was immunoSEQ multiplex PCR. Among 210,000 or so clones listed, about four fifths were seen once. Sequencing was done on a sample of peripheral blood. These receptors were taken from a woman between 35 and 50 years old with acute or convalescent COVID-19.

This chain links TRBV11-2 with TRBJ1-4; D is perhaps TRBD1 (5 bases). Trimming pared 8 bases from V and 7 bases from J, leaving 17 bases between. CDR1 SGHAT and CDR2 FQNNGV come from the germline V gene. This CDR3 spans 14 amino acids. Written as DNA, the CDR3 is TGTGCCAGCGGACTGTCGGGGGTCCCTGAAAAACTGTTTTTT. Translating gives CASGLSGVPEKLFF.

The chain combines TRBV10-3 with TRBJ2-7; TRBD2 matches 8 bases. CDR3 length: 14 amino acids. The germline V gene has CDR1 ENHRY and CDR2 SYGVKD. The ends lost 7 bases at V and 5 bases at J; junction bases unmatched: 10. In DNA form, the CDR3 reads TGTGCCATCATGGGTCCAACCGGGGGGGACGAGCAGTACTTC. Protein: CAIMGPTGGDEQYF.

The chain combines TRBV7-2 with TRBJ2-1; D may be TRBD2 (6 bases). Germline V CDR1 and CDR2: SGHTA, FQGNSA. The germline V and J ends were trimmed by 0 bases and 6 bases, with 12 bases remaining between them. CDR3 length equals 15 residues. For the CDR3, the DNA is TGTGCCAGCAGCTTAGCGGTGGGGGGACTCAATGAGCAGTTCTTC. It specifies CASSLAVGGLNEQFF.